These T cell receptor beta chains were read from a single sample in a study of shared clonotypes between healthy human individuals. Generated by immunoSEQ multiplex PCR, the TCRdb table keeps only in-frame clones and is missing some. This table holds a few hundred thousand clones, about 96% found once. The sample taken for sequencing was naive CD4+ T cells sorted from blood. All receptors come from a woman aged 30 to 39 in good health. Each CDR3 is given with its conserved first and last residue. Fields, in order: V gene, clone size, D gene, J gene, CDR3 DNA, CDR3 protein. The D gene is left open where the match is weak. A clone size is listed for some rows: how often the clone was seen (once, few, many), or a class if it is expanded.

TRBV30	once	-	TRBJ2-7	TGTGCCTGGAGTGTCGGCCGCAGCGGCTACGAGCAGTACTTC	CAWSVGRSGYEQYF
TRBV29-1	-	TRBD1	TRBJ2-7	TGCAGCGTTGTACAGGGACAGGGGCACGAGCAGTACTTC	CSVVQGQGHEQYF
TRBV10-2	-	TRBD2	TRBJ2-3	TGCGCCAGCTCCCTAGCGGGTCTGGATACGCAGTATTTT	CASSLAGLDTQYF
TRBV27	-	-	TRBJ2-5	TGTGCCAGCAGTGGGACTCGACTAAAAGAGACCCAGTACTTC	CASSGTRLKETQYF
TRBV5-6	-	-	TRBJ2-7	TGTGCCAGCAGCTTGAACTACGAGCAGTACTTC	CASSLNYEQYF
TRBV5-1	-	-	TRBJ2-7	TGCGCCAGCAGCTTACAGGGCTACGAGCAGTACTTC	CASSLQGYEQYF
TRBV6-1	-	TRBD1	TRBJ1-1	TGTGCCACCCTGGGACAGGGGTCGACTGAAGCTTTCTTT	CATLGQGSTEAFF
TRBV5-1	once	-	TRBJ2-5	TGCGCCAGCAGCTTGAGACCCAGGGGCCAAGAGACCCAGTACTTC	CASSLRPRGQETQYF
TRBV29-1	-	TRBD1	TRBJ2-7	TGCAGCGTTGAGAGGGGGCGGGCAGGCAAATACGAGCAGTACTTC	CSVERGRAGKYEQYF
TRBV5-1	-	-	TRBJ2-2	TGCGCCAGCAGCTTTGGGGGTGAAGGGGAGCTGTTTTTT	CASSFGGEGELFF
TRBV28	-	TRBD2	TRBJ2-3	TGTGCCAGCCTCACGGGGGGGAGGACAGATACGCAGTATTTT	CASLTGGRTDTQYF
TRBV19	-	TRBD1	TRBJ2-5	TGTGCCAGTGGACTGGGACAGGGGGAAGAGACCCAGTACTTC	CASGLGQGEETQYF
TRBV2	-	-	TRBJ1-5	TGTGCCAGCACGTTCGTAAACAGCCGCAATCAGCCCCAGCATTTT	CASTFVNSRNQPQHF
TRBV25-1	-	-	TRBJ1-1	TGTGCCAGCAGTGAATTGGACGGAGATGAAGCTTTCTTT	CASSELDGDEAFF
TRBV11-2	-	-	TRBJ2-3	TGTGCCAGCAGCTTTAGCGTTTCTAGCACAGATACGCAGTATTTT	CASSFSVSSTDTQYF
TRBV28	-	-	TRBJ2-2	TGTGCCAGCAGTTCAGGGGCGAACACCGGGGAGCTGTTTTTT	CASSSGANTGELFF
TRBV19	-	TRBD1	TRBJ2-5	TGTGCCGTATCATTGGGACAGAACCAAGAGACCCAGTACTTC	CAVSLGQNQETQYF
TRBV19	-	-	TRBJ1-5	TGTGCCAGTAGTTGGTGGTCGAATAGCAATCAGCCCCAGCATTTT	CASSWWSNSNQPQHF
TRBV14	-	TRBD1	TRBJ1-2	TGTGCCAGCAGCCCAATACAGGGGAGAGGGTATGGCTACACCTTC	CASSPIQGRGYGYTF
TRBV6-1	-	-	TRBJ2-7	TGTGCCAGCAGTGAAAACGAGCAGTACTTC	CASSENEQYF
TRBV5-1	-	-	TRBJ1-2	TGCGCCAGCAGCTTGTTGGGAGGGAACTATGGCTACACCTTC	CASSLLGGNYGYTF
TRBV7-8	-	-	TRBJ1-5	TGTGCCAGCAGCTTAGATAGGTGGAATCAGCCCCAGCATTTT	CASSLDRWNQPQHF
TRBV7-6	-	-	TRBJ2-7	TGTGCCAGCAGCTTAGACTACGAGCAGTACTTC	CASSLDYEQYF
TRBV6-6	-	TRBD2	TRBJ2-1	TGTGCCGCCAGAGCGGGAGGGTACAATGAGCAGTTCTTC	CAARAGGYNEQFF
TRBV28	-	-	TRBJ1-2	TGTGCCAGCAGTTTCGGGGACTTCTATGGCTACACCTTC	CASSFGDFYGYTF
TRBV4-1	-	-	TRBJ2-3	TGCGCCAGCAGCCACCGGAGGGACACTAGCACAGATACGCAGTATTTT	CASSHRRDTSTDTQYF
TRBV15	-	TRBD1	TRBJ2-1	TGTGCCACCAGCAGGCGACAGGGGGCGCGGTTGGGTGAGCAGTTCTTC	CATSRRQGARLGEQFF
TRBV7-9	once	-	TRBJ2-7	TGTGCCAGCAGCGCCCGGATAGCTTACGAGCAGTACTTC	CASSARIAYEQYF
TRBV29-1	once	-	TRBJ2-1	TGCAGCTCCCGTCTTAATGAGCAGTTCTTC	CSSRLNEQFF
TRBV28	-	TRBD2	TRBJ2-7	TGTGCCAGCAGGCCTAGCGGTAGTTACGAGCAGTACTTC	CASRPSGSYEQYF
TRBV2	-	-	TRBJ2-7	TGTGCCAGCAGTGAAGCGGGCAGGAATGGGGGCGAGCAGTACTTC	CASSEAGRNGGEQYF
TRBV7-9	-	TRBD1	TRBJ1-1	TGTGCCAGCACCAGATCATCGACAGGGGACACTGAAGCTTTCTTT	CASTRSSTGDTEAFF
TRBV15	-	-	TRBJ1-3	TGTGCCACCAGCAGAGAGTTCTGGGAGGAAGATGGAAACACCATATATTTT	CATSREFWEEDGNTIYF
TRBV28	-	-	TRBJ1-5	TGTGCCAGCAGTTTCGGGTCCCGCCGTGGCAATCAGCCCCAGCATTTT	CASSFGSRRGNQPQHF
TRBV11-2	-	-	TRBJ2-1	TGTGCCAGCAGCTGGGCGGGGACGGGCTACAATGAGCAGTTCTTC	CASSWAGTGYNEQFF
TRBV28	-	-	TRBJ1-5	TGTGCCAGCAGTTTAGGACGGAATCAGCCCCAGCATTTT	CASSLGRNQPQHF
TRBV6-1	-	TRBD2	TRBJ2-7	TGTGCCAGCAGTGAACCGGGACTACCGACCTACGAGCAGTACTTC	CASSEPGLPTYEQYF
TRBV28	-	-	TRBJ2-1	TGTGCCAGCAGTTTATCGGGGAACCACGCCGATGAGCAGTTCTTC	CASSLSGNHADEQFF
TRBV20-1	-	-	TRBJ2-7	TGCAGTGCTAGACGAACCTACGAGCAGTACTTC	CSARRTYEQYF
TRBV28	-	-	TRBJ2-7	TGTGCCAGCAGTTTATTTTGGGCCGGTTGGTACGAGCAGTACTTC	CASSLFWAGWYEQYF
TRBV6-5	-	-	TRBJ2-7	TGTGCCAGCACCAAAACGGCAATCCGCGGCTACGAGCAGTACTTC	CASTKTAIRGYEQYF
TRBV18	-	-	TRBJ2-2	TGTGCCAGCTCACCAAGTAAGGCCGGGGAGCTGTTTTTT	CASSPSKAGELFF
TRBV30	-	TRBD2	TRBJ2-5	TGTGCCTGGAAGTTGGGGGGAGGGCAGACCCAGTACTTC	CAWKLGGGQTQYF
TRBV15	-	-	TRBJ1-4	TGTGCCACCAGCAGAACCCTACAGGGTGATAAACTGTTTTTT	CATSRTLQGDKLFF
TRBV6-5	-	-	TRBJ1-3	TGTGCCAGCAGTACCGGAAACACCATATATTTT	CASSTGNTIYF
TRBV7-9	-	-	TRBJ2-3	TGTGCCAGCAGCTTATACCGTGTTAGCGGAAGCACAGATACGCAGTATTTT	CASSLYRVSGSTDTQYF
TRBV4-1	once	TRBD1	TRBJ1-2	TGCGCCAGCAGCCAAGAGCCCCCCGGGACAGAAGCTAACTATGGCTACACCTTC	CASSQEPPGTEANYGYTF
TRBV5-5	-	-	TRBJ1-1	TGTGCCAGCAGCTTGGAGGTAATGAACACTGAAGCTTTCTTT	CASSLEVMNTEAFF
TRBV29-1	-	TRBD2	TRBJ2-1	TGCAGCGTTGAACGTAGACTAGCGGAAAGGAATGAGCAGTTCTTC	CSVERRLAERNEQFF
TRBV2	-	-	TRBJ2-7	TGTGCCAGCAGTGGGCTGGAAACCTCCTACGAGCAGTACTTC	CASSGLETSYEQYF
TRBV9	-	TRBD2	TRBJ2-7	TGTGCCAGCAGCGTAGCGGGGGTTGGGGCTAGCGGACCCTACGAGCAGTACTTC	CASSVAGVGASGPYEQYF
TRBV6-5	-	-	TRBJ2-3	TGTGCCAGCAGTTACTCGAATGGCGTCGCGGGAGATACGCAGTATTTT	CASSYSNGVAGDTQYF
TRBV19	-	TRBD1	TRBJ2-3	TGTGCCAGTAGTTCAGGGGGCGGCACAGATACGCAGTATTTT	CASSSGGGTDTQYF
TRBV6-5	-	-	TRBJ2-7	TGTGCCAGCAACCAGGAGGGACAGCAGTACTTC	CASNQEGQQYF